This T cell receptor (beta chain) was profiled in a study of cytomegalovirus exposure and HLA in healthy donors. Study-wide context: When 398 donors were genotyped, about 86% of them were found to fall in the Caucasian-associated ancestry cluster. Findings of the study overall: There were some V segments, including TRBV6-2 and TRBV6-3, excluded as indistinguishable. The later analysis indicated that the majority of CMV-associated TCR beta chains appeared HLA-restricted.

Comment on this clone: Its matching antigen is unknown.

Amplification used 60 Vbeta primers and 13 Jbeta primers. Libraries were prepared by immunoSEQ multiplex PCR; TCRdb keeps only in-frame clonotypes and omits some of them. Here the sample spans 50,000 to 70,000 clones, about 80% being singletons. Germline CDR1 SGHAT, CDR2 FQNNGV. This CDR3 is built from 15 residues. Unmatched junction bases numbered 7, after V lost 3 bases and J lost 3 bases. The genes are TRBV11-2 and TRBJ2-7; TRBD2 aligns across 8 bases. The sequenced sample was PBMCs. The source is a woman in her 40s in good health and CMV-seronegative. In DNA, the CDR3 is TGTGCCAGCAGCTTGGAGGCCGGGACTAGCTACGAGCAGTACTTC. Protein: CASSLEAGTSYEQYF.